One sample yielded the 8 T cell receptor beta chains listed below, sequenced in a study of blood T cell repertoires in COVID-19. The data were produced by immunoSEQ multiplex PCR, yet TCRdb's version contains in-frame clones alone and is incomplete. Of about 250,000 clones listed, just over 85% are singletons. Specimen: PBMCs or T cells enriched from blood (not recorded which). The receptors stem from a man aged 40-49 years who had recovered from COVID-19.

On this clone: A read error may account for a junction end that differs from germline. V usage is TRBV7-7 and J usage is TRBJ2-1; D remains unclear. CDR1 and CDR2 (germline): SSHAT, FNYEAQ (reference sequence). This CDR3 spans 13 amino acids. CDR3 in amino acids: CASSLTVYNEQFF. For the CDR3, the DNA is TGTGCTAGCAGCTTAACAGTCTACAATGAGCAGTTCTTC.

This clone has a handful of counts. This chain links TRBV14 with TRBJ1-1, with D uncertain. CDR3 length: 14 amino acids. V lost 3 bases and J lost 4, with 12 bases in between. From germline, CDR1 is SGHDN and CDR2 FVKESK. CDR3 sequence: CASSHSWGGTEAFF. CDR3 in DNA: TGTGCCAGCAGCCATTCTTGGGGAGGCACTGAAGCTTTCTTT.

The genes are TRBV24-1 and TRBJ1-5, with D unresolved. The V gene's germline CDR1 is KGHDR and CDR2 SFDVKD. The CDR3 is made up of 14 amino acids. V was pared by 3 bases and J by 4 bases, with 9 bases between. The CDR3 nucleotides read TGTGCCACCAGTGATAGCCGAGGGAATCAGCCCCAGCATTTT. This encodes CATSDSRGNQPQHF.

In its sample, this clone was seen once. The J gene is TRBJ1-2, the V gene TRBV9; 8 positions match TRBD1. Trimming removed 2 bases from V and 1 base from J; junction bases left unmatched: 4. The germline CDR1 and CDR2 sequences are SGDLS and YYNGEE. This CDR3 is 15 amino acids long. The CDR3 loop is CASSVNRGNNYGYTF. In DNA, the CDR3 is TGTGCCAGCAGCGTCAACAGGGGGAATAACTATGGCTACACCTTC.

The rearrangement joins TRBV2 to TRBJ2-7; 8 bases fit TRBD2. This CDR3 spans 15 amino acids. Trimming removed 7 bases from V and 6 bases from J; junction bases left unmatched: 14. CDR1 is SNHLY, CDR2 FYNNEI, per germline. The CDR3 is CASTTPGTRKLEQYF. DNA for the CDR3: TGTGCCAGCACCACGCCGGGGACTAGGAAGCTCGAGCAGTACTTC.

The chain has TRBV4-2 and TRBJ2-7; 10 positions agree with TRBD1. Germline CDR1 reads LGHNA; CDR2 reads YNFKEQ. The V and J ends lost 0 bases and 3 bases, in that order; junction bases with no gene match: 17. The CDR3 extends over 20 amino acids. The CDR3 coding sequence is TGTGCCAGCAGCCAAGATGTTCCCGGACCGGCGAGGACAGGGGGCTACGAGCAGTACTTC. This codes for CASSQDVPGPARTGGYEQYF.

The rearrangement links TRBV5-1 to TRBJ2-7; D not resolved. The germline CDR1 and CDR2 sequences are SGHRS and YFSETQ. V lost 3 bases and J lost 1, with 8 bases in between. The CDR3 has 13 amino acids. The CDR3 nucleotides are TGCGCCAGCAGCTCCGACTCATCCTACGAGCAGTACTTC. Protein: CASSSDSSYEQYF.

This rearrangement joins TRBV29-1 to TRBJ2-5, with 8 nucleotides matching TRBD1. This CDR3 comprises 14 residues. Germline V gives CDR1 SQVTM, CDR2 ANQGSEA. J was trimmed by 5 bases and V by 0 bases; bases with no gene match: 5. CDR3 loop: CSVEDTGGKETQYF. The CDR3 nucleotides read TGCAGCGTTGAAGATACAGGGGGGAAGGAGACCCAGTACTTC.